This TCR beta chain was recorded in a study of shared clonotypes between healthy human individuals. Every donor, a Caucasian adult, lived in Nashville, Tennessee. A remark on this clone: Its target is unknown. Other DNA sequences in this specimen translate into the identical CDR3.

Study conclusions and caveats: Memory subsets had estimated richness that was generally smaller than that of naive subsets.

The germline V gene encodes CDR1 SGHRS and CDR2 YFSETQ. The CDR3 consists of 15 residues. Trimming cost V 0 bases and J 0 bases, with 9 bases left between them. Generated by immunoSEQ multiplex PCR, the TCRdb table keeps only in-frame clones and is missing some. The table records roughly 2.5 million clones, 90% to 95% of them present only once. J is TRBJ1-2 and V is TRBV5-1, with D unresolved. The receptor comes from a man younger than 35 in good health. Sequenced sample: naive CD4+ T cells sorted from blood. As to subset: CD45RA+ positively selected. The CDR3 reads CASSLAGRANYGYTF. DNA for the CDR3: TGCGCCAGCAGCTTGGCCGGAAGGGCTAACTATGGCTACACCTTC.